This TCR beta chain emerged from a study of shared clonotypes between healthy human individuals. Study-wide results and limits: As a rule, naive subsets had a larger estimated richness than memory subsets.

Points on this clone: The antigen is not known.

Those who donated were healthy HIV-negative adults, with no recent acute infections or vaccinations reported. The donor cohort consisted entirely of Caucasian adults residing in Nashville, Tennessee. Per germline, CDR1 MGHRA and CDR2 YSYEKL. The CDR3 totals 14 residues. The V gene end was trimmed by 1 base and the J gene end by 5 bases; junction bases not matched to a gene: 4. Several immunoSEQ 96-well plates shared each subset's DNA, each plate a replicate. Using immunoSEQ multiplex PCR, the repertoire was profiled, and TCRdb retains in-frame clones only, with some absent. Of some 2,500,000 clones listed, 80% to 95% are singletons.

Sequencing input: naive CD4+ T cells from PBMCs. The sample's subset: CD45RA+ positively selected. The receptor was isolated from a man aged 18 to 35 in good health. Some clones in this sample may be carry-over from other donors' samples. The V gene is TRBV4-1, the J gene TRBJ2-7, with 8 bases lining up with TRBD2. The CDR3: CASSQAREAHEQYF. CDR3 sequence (DNA): TGCGCCAGCAGCCAAGCGCGGGAGGCCCACGAGCAGTACTTC.